Each of the 4 T cell receptor beta chains below was sequenced from the same sample in a study of STAT5B mutations in CD4+ large granular lymphocyte leukemia. TCRdb's copy holds only in-frame clones and misses some; the assay was immunoSEQ multiplex PCR. The table includes some 35,000 clones, over 60% detected once. The specimen was CD4+ T cells from blood buffy coats. These receptors all come from a human donor in good health.

The chain uses TRBV19 and TRBJ1-1; the D gene is possibly TRBD1 (6 bases). The CDR3 length is 16 residues. Germline CDR1 reads LNHDA; CDR2 reads SQIVND (reference sequence). V shed 5 bases and J shed 0 bases, with 16 bases lying between them. The CDR3 bases are TGTGCCAGTAGTCCGGCAACAGGGTGGATGAACACTGAAGCTTTCTTT. Translated: CASSPATGWMNTEAFF.

The CDR3 loop is CASSRDLGSTQYF. In DNA form, the CDR3 reads TGCGCCAGCAGTCGGGACCTAGGTTCAACCCAGTACTTC. This chain joins TRBV4-1 and TRBJ2-5; perhaps D is TRBD1 or TRBD2 (5 bases each). Germline values: CDR1 MGHRA, CDR2 YSYEKL. Trimming removed 6 bases at V and 8 bases at J, with 16 bases between. The CDR3 has 13 amino acids.

A few counts support this clone. The gene calls are TRBV15 and TRBJ2-7; 9 bases fit TRBD2. With V trimmed by 3 bases and J by 3 bases, 9 bases remained unmatched. The CDR3 extends over 16 amino acids. Germline CDR1 reads LNHNV; CDR2 reads YYDKDF (reference sequence). The CDR3 DNA is TGTGCCACCAGCAGTCGAGCGGGGGGACGGGGCTACGAGCAGTACTTC. Translation gives CATSSRAGGRGYEQYF.

The V and J genes are TRBV5-4 and TRBJ1-1, with D maybe TRBD1 (5 bases). CDR3 length: 14 residues. V lost 3 bases to trimming and J lost 4 bases, with 13 bases between them. Germline V gene data show CDR1 as SGHNT and CDR2 as YYREEE (reference sequence). The CDR3, as DNA: TGTGCCAGCAGCTACCCTGACAGAACCACTGAAGCTTTCTTT. Amino acids: CASSYPDRTTEAFF. Supplemented by reference TRBV5-4 and TRBJ1-1, the full variable domain reads ETGVTQSPTHLIKTRGQQVTLRCSSQSGHNTVSWYQQALGQGPQFIFQYYREEENGRGNFPPRFSGLQFPNYSSELNVNALELDDSALYLCASSYPDRTTEAFFGQGTRLTVV.